Shown below are 19 T cell receptor beta chains from a single sample sequenced in a study of metastatic and nonmetastatic thyroid tumors. TCRdb reanalyzed the PCR reads with MiXCR. The repertoire holds about 9,000 clones, over 12% seen once, with more than 5% in the top ten. Among the patients, none had received any treatment before thyroid surgery. Source material: blood. The receptors come from a female donor with papillary thyroid cancer or a benign thyroid nodule (not recorded which). Some clones in this sample may be carry-over from other donors' samples.

This clone was counted many times. The chain couples TRBV5-6 to TRBJ2-2, with 7 bases identical to TRBD2. Germline trimming cut 0 bases from V and 4 bases from J; bases unmatched to any gene: 0. The CDR3 runs 14 residues. Germline V lookup: CDR1 SGHDT, CDR2 YYEEEE. The CDR3 bases are TGTGCCAGCAGCTTGGGGGAGGGCACCGGGGAGCTGTTTTTT. Protein sequence: CASSLGEGTGELFF.

This clone was picked up a small number of times. This rearrangement joins TRBV2 to TRBJ1-6; no firm D call. V was cut by 5 bases and J by 10 bases, with 9 bases left in between. Looked up from germline, CDR1 is SNHLY and CDR2 is FYNNEI. The CDR3 length is 12 residues. CDR3 nucleotides: TGTGCCAGCAGTAGGACGCCCTCACCCCTCCACTTT. Its protein product is CASSRTPSPLHF. Full variable domain (remainder filled in from reference TRBV2 and TRBJ1-6): EPEVTQTPSHQVTQMGQEVILRCVPISNHLYFYWYRQILGQKVEFLVSFYNNEISEKSEIFDDQFSVERPDGSNFTLKIRSTKLEDSAMYFCASSRTPSPLHFGNGTRLTVT.

Turning to this clone: Lacking the conserved final phenylalanine or tryptophan, this CDR3 likely reflects a read error. The J gene is TRBJ1-6, the V gene TRBV7-9, with TRBD1 as a possible D gene (6 bases). The germline gives CDR1 SEHNR, CDR2 FQNEAQ (reference sequence). The CDR3 runs to 15 residues. V dropped 8 bases and J dropped 6 bases, with 17 bases sitting between them. CDR3 coding DNA: TGTGCCAGCGGCGGAGGGGGGGAACCTAATTCACCCCTCCACCTT. This codes for CASGGGGEPNSPLHL.

Note on this clone: This may come from a read error, since a much larger clone is one base off. Within the sample, other DNA sequences also encode this same CDR3. The chain couples TRBV19 to TRBJ1-4, with 8 nucleotides matching TRBD1. The CDR3 contains 16 residues. Germline values: CDR1 LNHDA, CDR2 SQIVND (reference sequence). The CDR3 loop reads CASSTLTGGTNEKLFF. The CDR3 DNA follows: TGTGCCAGTAGTACCCTTACAGGGGGAACTAATGAAAAACTATTTTTT.

This clone is termed medium-sized. The CDR3 bases are TGTGCCAGTGGACTAGCGGGAACCTACGAGCAGTACTTC. This sequence encodes CASGLAGTYEQYF. The genes are TRBV19 and TRBJ2-7, with 12 bases lining up with TRBD2. The junction had 1 base not matched to a gene; V was cut back by 8 bases and J by 2 bases. The germline CDR1 and CDR2 sequences are LNHDA and SQIVND (reference sequence). The CDR3 has 13 amino acids.

This clone ranks as medium-sized (0.01 to 0.1%). The V call is TRBV11-2, the J call TRBJ1-2; D might be TRBD1 (5 bases). Germline CDR1 SGHAT, CDR2 FQNNGV. V was cut by 1 base and J by 9 bases, with 12 bases left in between. The CDR3 spans 13 residues. DNA of the CDR3: TGTGCCAGCAGCTTAGTAGGGGCCGTGAGCTACACCTTC. Its translation: CASSLVGAVSYTF. Using reference TRBV11-2 and TRBJ1-2 for the parts outside the CDR3, the full variable domain is EAGVAQSPRYKIIEKRQSVAFWCNPISGHATLYWYQQILGQGPKLLIQFQNNGVVDDSQLPKDRFSAERLKGVDSTLKIQPAKLEDSAVYLCASSLVGAVSYTFGSGTRLTVV.

V gene TRBV18 combines with J gene TRBJ1-3; D remains unclear. Germline CDR1 and CDR2: KGHSH and LQKENI. V was trimmed by 4 bases and J by 0 bases, leaving 10 bases between them. The CDR3 consists of 15 residues. The CDR3, as DNA: TGTGCCAGCTCACTAGACGGCTCCTCTGGAAACACCATATATTTT. This gives the protein CASSLDGSSGNTIYF.

By proportion, this clone is medium-sized. The CDR3 here is CASSIVGNLGVEQYF. In nucleotides, the CDR3 is TGTGCCAGTAGTATAGTCGGTAACCTCGGGGTCGAGCAGTACTTC. The chain links TRBV19 to TRBJ2-7; possibly TRBD2 for D (5 bases). The CDR3 has 15 amino acids. V was clipped by 1 base and J by 6 bases, with 16 bases between them. Germline loops: CDR1 LNHDA, CDR2 SQIVND (reference sequence).

This clone was observed a few times. An end of the junction does not agree with germline; a read error may underlie this. The J gene is TRBJ1-5, the V gene TRBV6-4; 11 bases agree with TRBD1. In germline, CDR1 is MRHNA, CDR2 SNTAGT. The CDR3 runs 15 residues. CDR3 protein: CASSPGTGGNQPKHF. The CDR3, as DNA: TGTGCCAGCAGCCCCGGGACAGGGGGGAATCAGCCCAAGCATTTT.

This clone appeared once. The junction differs from germline at one of its ends, possibly a read error. J is TRBJ1-3 and V is TRBV7-6; D is possibly TRBD1 (5 bases). From germline, CDR1 is SGHVS and CDR2 FNYEAQ. The CDR3 length is 17 residues. CDR3 sequence (DNA): TGTGCCAGCAGCTTCACCGGGACGGAATCTTCTGGAAACACCGTATATTTT. It translates to CASSFTGTESSGNTVYF.

This clone is labeled as medium-sized (0.01 to 0.1%). The chain links TRBV10-2 to TRBJ1-6, with D tentatively TRBD1 (5 bases). V lost 6 bases and J lost 7, with 16 bases in between. Germline CDR1 and CDR2: WSHSY and SAAADI. This CDR3 has 15 amino acids. The CDR3 reads CASSRAHGGNSPLHF. The CDR3 region has the DNA TGCGCCAGCAGCAGGGCACATGGGGGGAATTCACCCCTCCACTTT.

Concerning this clone: Just one base apart from a much larger clone, this may be a read error. This chain uses TRBV2 with TRBJ2-2; D possibly corresponds to TRBD1 (5 bases). The CDR3 has 15 residues. Germline loops: CDR1 SNHLY, CDR2 FYNNEI. Here the CDR3 reads CSSRLGWGNTGELFF. The CDR3 bases are TGTTCCAGCAGGCTGGGTTGGGGCAACACCGGGGAGCTGTTTTTT. The full variable domain, with the rest looked up from reference TRBV2 and TRBJ2-2, is EPEVTQTPSHQVTQMGQEVILRCVPISNHLYFYWYRQILGQKVEFLVSFYNNEISEKSEIFDDQFSVERPDGSNFTLKIRSTKLEDSAMYFCSSRLGWGNTGELFFGEGSRLTVL.

V is TRBV28 and J is TRBJ1-5; D gene unclear. This CDR3 has 13 amino acids. CDR1 and CDR2 from the germline V gene are MDHEN and SYDVKM. Trimming shortened V by 4 bases and J by 3 bases, and 7 bases separated the two germline ends. The CDR3, as DNA: TGTGCCAGCAGTTCGGTGACCAATCAGCCCCAGCATTTT. It is translated as CASSSVTNQPQHF.

In regard to this clone: This may be a read error: a much more frequent sequence differs by one nucleotide. The genes are TRBV5-6 and TRBJ1-5; D gene unclear. From germline, CDR1 is SGHDT and CDR2 YYEEEE. Deletions cut 0 bases from V and 3 bases from J, with 10 bases between. The CDR3 spans 15 residues. The CDR3 nucleotides read TGTGCCAGCAGCTTGGCCCTCTATATCAATCAGCCCCAGCATTTT. As protein: CASSLALYINQPQHF.

This clone was counted at least ten times. The V and J genes are TRBV19 and TRBJ1-4, with unresolved D. Germline V lookup: CDR1 LNHDA, CDR2 SQIVND (reference sequence). CDR3 size: 14 residues. V lost 6 bases to trimming and J lost 0 bases, with 8 bases between them. The CDR3 DNA reads TGTGCCAGTAGCCGAGTCGCAACTAATGAAAAACTGTTTTTT. It encodes CASSRVATNEKLFF.

The chain combines TRBV6-1 with TRBJ2-5; weak D call: TRBD1 (6 bases). Germline CDR1 and CDR2: MNHNS and SASEGT. The CDR3 has 13 amino acids. V lost 7 bases and J 5 bases, leaving 14 bases between the germline ends. In nucleotides, the CDR3 is TGTGCCAGCATTCCACAGGGTATGGAGACCCAGTACTTC. It translates to CASIPQGMETQYF.

The CDR3 DNA sequence: TGTGCCATCAGAGCGGGGGCGCGAACCGGGGGGTTGTTTTTT. Protein product: CAIRAGARTGGLFF. The rearrangement joins TRBV10-3 to TRBJ2-2, with TRBD2 identical over 8 bases. Per the germline V gene, CDR1 is ENHRY and CDR2 is SYGVKD. Losses at the gene ends were 6 bases for V and 15 bases for J; bases not matched to a gene: 15. This CDR3 contains 14 residues.

The rearrangement uses TRBV20-1 and TRBJ1-2; 9 bases agree with TRBD1. The V gene's germline CDR1 is DFQATT and CDR2 SNEGSKA (reference sequence). The CDR3 extends over 14 amino acids. After removal of 0 bases from V and 4 bases from J, the junction contained 3 bases not matched to a gene. CDR3 protein: CSARDRDRVYGYTF. The DNA of the CDR3 is TGCAGTGCTAGAGATCGGGACAGGGTCTATGGCTACACCTTC.

The table lists this clone with many counts. This chain links TRBV4-1 with TRBJ1-4; maybe TRBD1 (5 bases). Germline V CDR1 and CDR2: MGHRA, YSYEKL. The CDR3 covers 16 residues. V was cut by 4 bases and J by 0 bases, with 12 bases left in between. CDR3 DNA: TGCGCCAGCAGCCGGGACGGGGTTTCAACTAATGAAAAACTGTTTTTT. Translating gives CASSRDGVSTNEKLFF.